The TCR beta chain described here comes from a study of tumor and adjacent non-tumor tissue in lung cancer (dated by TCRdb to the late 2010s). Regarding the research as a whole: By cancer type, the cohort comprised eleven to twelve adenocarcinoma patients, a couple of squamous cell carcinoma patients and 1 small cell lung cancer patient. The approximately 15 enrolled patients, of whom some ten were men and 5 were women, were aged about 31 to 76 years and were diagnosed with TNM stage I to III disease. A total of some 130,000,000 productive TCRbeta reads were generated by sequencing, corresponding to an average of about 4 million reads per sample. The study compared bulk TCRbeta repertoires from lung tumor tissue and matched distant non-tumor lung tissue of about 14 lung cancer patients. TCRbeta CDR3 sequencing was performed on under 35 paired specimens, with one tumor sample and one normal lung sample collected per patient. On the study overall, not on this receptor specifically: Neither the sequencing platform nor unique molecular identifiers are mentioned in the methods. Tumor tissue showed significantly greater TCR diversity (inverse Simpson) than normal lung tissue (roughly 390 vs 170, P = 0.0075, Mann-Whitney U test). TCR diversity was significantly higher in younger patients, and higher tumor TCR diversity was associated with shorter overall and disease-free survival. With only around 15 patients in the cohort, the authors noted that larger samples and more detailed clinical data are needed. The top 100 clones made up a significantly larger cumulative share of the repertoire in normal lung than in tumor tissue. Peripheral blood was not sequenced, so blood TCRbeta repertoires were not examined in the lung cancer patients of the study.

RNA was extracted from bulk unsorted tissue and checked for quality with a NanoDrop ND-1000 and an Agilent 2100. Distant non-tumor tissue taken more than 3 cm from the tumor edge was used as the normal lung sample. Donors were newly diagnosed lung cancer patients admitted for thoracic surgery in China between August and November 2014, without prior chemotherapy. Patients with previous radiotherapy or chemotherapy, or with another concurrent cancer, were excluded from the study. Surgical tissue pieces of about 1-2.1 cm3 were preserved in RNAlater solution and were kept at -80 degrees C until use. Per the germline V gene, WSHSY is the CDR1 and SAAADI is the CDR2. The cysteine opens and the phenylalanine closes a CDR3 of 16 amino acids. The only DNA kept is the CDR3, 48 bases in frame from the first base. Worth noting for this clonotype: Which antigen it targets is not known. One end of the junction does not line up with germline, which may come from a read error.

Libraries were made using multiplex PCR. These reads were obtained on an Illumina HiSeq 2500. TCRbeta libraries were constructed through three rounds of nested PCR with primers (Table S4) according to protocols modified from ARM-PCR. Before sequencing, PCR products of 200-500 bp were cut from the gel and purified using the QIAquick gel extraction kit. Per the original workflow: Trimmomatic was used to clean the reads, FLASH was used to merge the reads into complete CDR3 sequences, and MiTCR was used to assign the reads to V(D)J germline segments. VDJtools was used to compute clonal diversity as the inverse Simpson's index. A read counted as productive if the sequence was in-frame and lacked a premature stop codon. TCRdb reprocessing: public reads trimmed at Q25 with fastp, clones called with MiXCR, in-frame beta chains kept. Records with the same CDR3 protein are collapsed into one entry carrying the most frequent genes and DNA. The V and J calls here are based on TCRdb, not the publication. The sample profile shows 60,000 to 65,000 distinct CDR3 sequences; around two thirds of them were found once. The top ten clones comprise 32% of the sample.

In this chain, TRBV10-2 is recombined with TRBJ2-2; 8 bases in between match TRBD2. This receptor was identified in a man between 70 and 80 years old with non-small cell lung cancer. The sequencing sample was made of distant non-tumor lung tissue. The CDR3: CASSAGSGMDTEELFF. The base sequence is TGCGCCAGCAGTGCGGGTAGCGGGATGGACACCGAGGAGCTGTTTTTT.